The sequence of this T cell receptor (beta chain) was determined in a study of early T cells in non-severe SARS-CoV-2 infection listed by TCRdb under 2021. Regarding the research as a whole: TCR sequencing used bulk RNA from unsorted whole blood, so alpha and beta chains could not be paired. Here is what the overall study found, with its caveats: VDJdb matching was skewed toward anti-spike CD8 responses and likely underestimated virus-specific expansions, missing private and CD4 specificities.

The study was a case-control design nested within a healthcare worker cohort in London, UK, with weekly nasopharyngeal swab PCR tests and blood sampling. Healthcare workers were enrolled in the week of the UK lockdown, from 23 to 31 March 2020, and were followed every week for up to roughly 15 weeks. Its CDR3 holds 16 amino acids, cysteine through phenylalanine. The read is trimmed to its CDR3 DNA, 48 bases read in frame from base 1. The CDR1 and CDR2 encoded by the germline V gene are LGHNA and YNFKEQ. Germline trimming amounts to 0 bases on V and 4 bases on J, with 3 as the count of junction bases outside the gene matches. The library was generated by 5' RACE. TCRdb names NextSeq 500 as the instrument used. To correct for sequencing error and PCR bias, the TCR library protocol tagged individual cDNA molecules with unique molecular identifiers. Both TCR alpha and beta chains were sequenced, and tight co-correlation was observed between alpha and beta sequence abundances in each sample. Per the source publication's procedure: Decombinator V4 was used to annotate the V gene, J gene and CDR3 of the TCR sequences. Expanded TCRs were defined as changing significantly between any two time points under a Poisson model with p below 0.0001. TCR abundances were normalised to the total number of TCRs sequenced in each sample and reported as counts per million. TRAV1-2 paired with TRAJ12, TRAJ20 or TRAJ33 defined MAIT TCRs, while TRAV10 paired with TRAJ18 defined iNKT TCRs. VDJdb, accessed 1 November 2021, was searched for CMV, EBV and SARS-CoV-2 annotated TCRs, excluding TCRs annotated for multiple antigens. The public sequencing data were trimmed at Q25 with fastp and processed into clonotypes with MiXCR by TCRdb, which kept only in-frame beta chains. Rows are unified per CDR3 protein, each entry keeping the most common DNA and genes. For this entry, the V and J calls and clone size follow TCRdb and not the study's own pipeline. The sample includes about 80,000 distinct CDR3 sequences, with around an eighth observed a single time. The top ten constitute under 3% of the sample.

This clonotype was detected many times. It has no known antigen specificity. Base qualities are not recorded, but no much larger clone differs from it by a single base. The V and J segments used are TRBV4-2 and TRBJ1-1, and TRBD1 matches 12 of the central bases. This receptor was identified in an adult who was a healthcare worker with PCR-confirmed SARS-CoV-2 infection or an uninfected control (not recorded which). The sample taken for sequencing was whole blood. The CDR3 protein is CASSQDGTGGRTEAFF. The bases are TGTGCCAGCAGCCAAGATGGGACAGGGGGCCGCACTGAAGCTTTCTTT.